Presented here are 4 T cell receptor beta chains from one specimen sequenced in a study of OX40 agonist ivuxolimab in advanced cancers. Profiled with immunoSEQ multiplex PCR; TCRdb holds only in-frame clones, not every one. In the table there are roughly 24,000 clones, approximately 79% of which are singletons. The sequenced sample was CD4+ or CD8+ T cells sorted from blood, obtained in a trial of the OX40 agonist ivuxolimab. These receptors all stem from an adult with an advanced solid tumor such as melanoma, head and neck, liver or kidney cancer.

The chain is built from TRBV13 and TRBJ2-5, with D perhaps TRBD1 or TRBD2 (5 bases each). This CDR3 region has 13 residues. Trimming removed 5 bases from V and 5 bases from J, with 12 bases in between. Germline-derived CDR1 and CDR2 are PRHDT and FYEKMQ (reference sequence). The CDR3 region is CASSPEGRETQYF. The CDR3 DNA is TGTGCCAGCAGCCCCGAGGGGCGGGAGACCCAGTACTTC.

This rearrangement joins TRBV7-9 to TRBJ2-7, with no clear D. The V and J ends lost 5 bases and 2 bases respectively, with 19 bases between them. Germline CDR1 is SEHNR and CDR2 is FQNEAQ (reference sequence). The CDR3 has 16 residues. CDR3 sequence reads: CASSPNPADGAYEQYF. The CDR3 nucleotides read TGTGCCAGCAGCCCTAACCCGGCGGACGGCGCCTACGAGCAGTACTTC.

This chain links TRBV6-1 with TRBJ2-3, with 9 bases matching TRBD1. This CDR3 region has 14 residues. The V gene's germline CDR1 is MNHNS and CDR2 SASEGT. V trimming: 5 bases; J trimming: 5 bases; junction bases outside the gene matches: 5. The CDR3 DNA reads as TGTGCCAGCAGTCCCGGGACAGGGTTAGATACGCAGTATTTT. It encodes CASSPGTGLDTQYF.

The rearrangement uses TRBV11-2 and TRBJ2-1, with 7 bases lining up with TRBD1. Germline CDR1 reads SGHAT; CDR2 reads FQNNGV. The V gene end was trimmed by 5 bases and the J gene end by 8 bases; junction bases not matched to a gene: 6. The CDR3 is 13 residues long. CDR3 residues: CASSPTTGHEQFF. The CDR3 DNA sequence: TGTGCCAGCAGCCCAACGACAGGGCATGAGCAGTTCTTC.